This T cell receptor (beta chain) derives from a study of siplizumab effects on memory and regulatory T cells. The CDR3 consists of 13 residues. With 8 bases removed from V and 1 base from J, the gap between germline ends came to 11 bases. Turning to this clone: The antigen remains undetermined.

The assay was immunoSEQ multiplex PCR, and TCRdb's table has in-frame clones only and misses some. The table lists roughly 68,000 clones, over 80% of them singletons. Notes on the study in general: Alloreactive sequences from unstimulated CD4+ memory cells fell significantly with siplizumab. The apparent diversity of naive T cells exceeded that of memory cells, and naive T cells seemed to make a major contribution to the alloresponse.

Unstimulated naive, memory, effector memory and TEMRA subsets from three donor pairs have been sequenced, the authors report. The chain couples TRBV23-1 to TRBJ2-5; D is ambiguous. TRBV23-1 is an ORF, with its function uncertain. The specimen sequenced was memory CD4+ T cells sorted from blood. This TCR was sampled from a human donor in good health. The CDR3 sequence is CASRSDGQETQYF. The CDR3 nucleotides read TGCGCCAGCCGCTCAGATGGCCAAGAGACCCAGTACTTC.